The 15 T cell receptor beta chains in this list originate from one sample, sequenced in a study of T cell responses to AZD1222 COVID-19 vaccine. The method was immunoSEQ multiplex PCR; TCRdb's version includes in-frame clones alone and lacks a portion of them. This sample yields under 200,000 clones, of which approximately 90% are seen a single time; roughly 4% belongs to the top ten. The source material was peripheral blood, sampled 28 days after the second dose of the MenACWY control vaccine. The receptor set was obtained from an adult who received the MenACWY meningococcal vaccine as a control.

This CDR3 reads CASGSYLQTYNEQFF. DNA of the CDR3: TGTGCCAGCGGAAGTTACCTTCAGACGTACAATGAGCAGTTCTTC. This chain links TRBV7-9 with TRBJ2-1; D call uncertain. This CDR3 spans 15 amino acids. The germline V gene has CDR1 SEHNR and CDR2 FQNEAQ (reference sequence). Trimming left V 8 bases short and J 4 bases short, with 18 bases between.

V and J are TRBV9 and TRBJ2-1; 13 nucleotides line up with TRBD2. V gave up 3 bases and J gave up 0 bases; unmatched junction bases: 6. The CDR3 contains 18 residues. Germline CDR1 and CDR2: SGDLS and YYNGEE. CDR3 nucleotides: TGTGCCAGCAGCGGGACTAGCGGGAGTTTGAGCTCCTACAATGAGCAGTTCTTC. Its protein is CASSGTSGSLSSYNEQFF.

The chain recombines TRBV6-2 or TRBV6-3 with TRBJ1-5, with D possibly TRBD1 on 6 matching bases. This CDR3 is 14 amino acids long. The germline CDR1 and CDR2 sequences are MNHEY and SVGEGT. Trimming took off 0 bases at V and 7 bases at J, with 10 bases between the two ends. The CDR3 spells CASSYSTGWQPQHF. The CDR3 coding sequence is TGTGCCAGCAGTTACTCGACAGGCTGGCAGCCCCAGCATTTT.

V gene TRBV10-3 combines with J gene TRBJ1-1; no clear D gene. Trimming removed 8 bases from V and 1 base from J, with 11 bases in between. This CDR3 comprises 13 residues. Germline CDR1 reads ENHRY; CDR2 reads SYGVKD. CDR3 nucleotide sequence: TGTGCCATCGTTGGGGATTCGAACACTGAAGCTTTCTTT. Its translation is CAIVGDSNTEAFF.

V and J are TRBV19 and TRBJ1-1; TRBD1 matches 7 bases. CDR1 is LNHDA and CDR2 is SQIVND in the germline V gene (reference sequence). The CDR3 sequence is 14 residues long. V was pared by 4 bases and J by 4 bases, with 6 bases of the junction left unmatched. The CDR3 protein is CASSTDREGTEAFF. CDR3 sequence (DNA): TGTGCCAGTAGTACTGACAGGGAGGGCACTGAAGCTTTCTTT. Full variable domain (remainder filled in from reference TRBV19 and TRBJ1-1): DGGITQSPKYLFRKEGQNVTLSCEQNLNHDAMYWYRQDPGQGLRLIYYSQIVNDFQKGDIAEGYSVSREKKESFPLTVTSAQKNPTAFYLCASSTDREGTEAFFGQGTRLTVV.

V is TRBV4-2 and J is TRBJ2-3, with D possibly being TRBD2 (6 bases). The CDR3 spans 17 residues. V was trimmed by 0 bases and J by 6 bases, leaving 19 bases between them. Germline CDR1 reads LGHNA; CDR2 reads YNFKEQ. The CDR3 region has the DNA TGTGCCAGCAGCCAAGAAGGACCGGGACTGGGGATTGATACGCAGTATTTT. It specifies CASSQEGPGLGIDTQYF.

V gene TRBV9 combines with J gene TRBJ2-1; TRBD2 aligns across 9 bases. V dropped 1 base and J dropped 4; count of bases not matched to a gene: 9. The CDR3 length is 17 residues. The V gene's germline CDR1 is SGDLS and CDR2 YYNGEE. The CDR3 loop reads CASSVTNGGRGYNEQFF. The CDR3 DNA follows: TGTGCCAGCAGCGTAACCAACGGCGGGAGGGGTTACAATGAGCAGTTCTTC.

The chain employs TRBV29-1 and TRBJ1-2; D is unclear. The CDR3 has 13 residues. Trimming pared 7 bases from V and 2 bases from J, leaving 14 bases between. CDR1 SQVTM and CDR2 ANQGSEA come from the germline V gene. As DNA, the CDR3 is TGCAGCGGCGCCTCGCGGGGAAACTATGGCTACACCTTC. Residues: CSGASRGNYGYTF.

V and J are TRBV28 and TRBJ2-7; TRBD2 is a possible D gene (6 bases). V lost 4 bases to trimming and J lost 9 bases, with 25 bases between them. The CDR3 has 16 amino acids. Germline CDR1 reads MDHEN; CDR2 reads SYDVKM. In DNA, the CDR3 is TGTGCCAGCAGTTCCGGGACTTTCTACGGTTATCGCGGGCAGTACTTC. Its translation: CASSSGTFYGYRGQYF.

The chain couples TRBV6-5 to TRBJ1-1; D is ambiguous. There are 12 residues in the CDR3. V shed 8 bases and J shed 7 bases, with 14 bases lying between them. Germline loops: CDR1 MNHEY, CDR2 SVGAGI. This CDR3 reads CASANREGEAFF. The DNA for the CDR3 is TGTGCCAGCGCTAATCGGGAGGGTGAAGCTTTCTTT.

V and J are TRBV7-3 and TRBJ1-2; D is possibly TRBD1 (6 bases). The length of the CDR3 is 14 residues. V lost 5 bases and J 2 bases, leaving 12 bases between the germline ends. The germline V gene encodes CDR1 SGHTA and CDR2 FQGTGA. The CDR3 DNA reads TGTGCCAGCAGCCCCCAGGGGCGGAACTATGGCTACACCTTC. Translation gives CASSPQGRNYGYTF.

This rearrangement joins TRBV28 to TRBJ1-2; 7 bases are shared with TRBD1. Germline V gene sequence: CDR1 MDHEN, CDR2 SYDVKM. This CDR3 comprises 15 residues. The J segment lost 5 bases and the V segment lost 5 bases, leaving 11 bases of the junction unmatched. For the CDR3, the DNA is TGTGCCAGCAGTCCCCCAAACGACAGGGTGTATGGCTACACCTTC. The encoded protein is CASSPPNDRVYGYTF.

The rearrangement joins TRBV28 to TRBJ2-7; tentatively, D is TRBD2 (6 bases). Germline CDR1 MDHEN, CDR2 SYDVKM. Deletions cut 7 bases from V and 2 bases from J, with 15 bases between. This CDR3 contains 14 residues. As DNA, the CDR3 is TGTGCCAGCACCAGATCCGGGGGAACCTACGAGCAGTACTTC. Translated, it gives CASTRSGGTYEQYF.

This clone was counted once. The DNA for the CDR3 is TGCGCCAGCAGCGACCTAGGGACTGCAACCTATGGCTACACCTTC. Translation: CASSDLGTATYGYTF. J is TRBJ1-2 and V is TRBV5-1; D is possibly TRBD1 (5 bases). Trimming took off 4 bases at V and 4 bases at J, with 17 bases between the two ends. This CDR3 region has 15 residues. Germline lookup yields CDR1 SGHRS and CDR2 YFSETQ.

The chain uses TRBV7-2 and TRBJ1-5, with D possibly matching TRBD1 (6 bases). There are 15 residues in the CDR3. Per the germline V gene, CDR1 is SGHTA and CDR2 is FQGNSA. Trimming removed 3 bases at V and 6 bases at J, with 15 bases between. CDR3 region: CASSFGGGRFQPQHF. CDR3 DNA: TGTGCCAGCAGCTTCGGCGGGGGGCGTTTTCAGCCCCAGCATTTT.